This T cell receptor beta chain was documented in a study of blood T cell repertoires in COVID-19. Study context: From the United States, Italy and Spain came samples of acute and convalescent COVID-19.

Libraries were prepared by immunoSEQ multiplex PCR; TCRdb keeps only in-frame clonotypes and omits some of them. The sample includes around 100,000 clones, 65% to 85% of them seen just once. This CDR3 has 14 residues. Germline V gives CDR1 SGHAT, CDR2 FQNNGV. The V gene lost 5 bases and the J gene lost 7 bases, with 17 bases spanning the gap. This clone was counted between two and nine times. Sequencing was done on a sample of peripheral blood. This clonotype originated in an older woman with acute or convalescent COVID-19. The genes are TRBV11-2 and TRBJ1-2, with a tentative D call TRBD1 (6 bases). CDR3 residues: CASSPPAGGVGYTF. The CDR3 region has the DNA TGTGCCAGCAGCCCCCCGGCGGGGGGCGTTGGCTACACCTTC.